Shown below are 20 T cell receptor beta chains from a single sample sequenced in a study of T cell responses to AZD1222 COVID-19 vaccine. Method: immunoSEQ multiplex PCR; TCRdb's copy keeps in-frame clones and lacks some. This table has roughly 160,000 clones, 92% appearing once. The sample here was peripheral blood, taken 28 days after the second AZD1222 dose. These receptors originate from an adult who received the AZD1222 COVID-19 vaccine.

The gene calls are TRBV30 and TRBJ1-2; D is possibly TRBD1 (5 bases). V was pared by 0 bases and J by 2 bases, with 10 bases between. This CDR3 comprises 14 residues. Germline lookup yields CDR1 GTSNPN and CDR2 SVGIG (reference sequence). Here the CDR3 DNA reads TGTGCCTGGAGTGTAGGGGTTTCGAACTATGGCTACACCTTC. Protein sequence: CAWSVGVSNYGYTF.

Here the CDR3 reads CSAIDNASWEQYF. The CDR3 nucleotides are TGCAGCGCGATCGACAATGCCTCCTGGGAGCAGTACTTC. V gene TRBV29-1 combines with J gene TRBJ2-7; D unresolved. Germline CDR1 SQVTM, CDR2 ANQGSEA. V was clipped by 7 bases and J by 7 bases, with 20 bases between them. There are 13 residues in the CDR3.

The CDR3 DNA reads as TGTGCCAGCAGTACCCGGACTAGCGGGATCAATGAGCAGTTCTTC. The encoded protein is CASSTRTSGINEQFF. The V gene is TRBV6-5, the J gene TRBJ2-1, with 12 bases lining up with TRBD2. The CDR3 length is 15 residues. Germline-derived CDR1 and CDR2 are MNHEY and SVGAGI. Trimming at V came to 5 bases and at J to 6 bases, leaving 5 bases not matched to a gene.

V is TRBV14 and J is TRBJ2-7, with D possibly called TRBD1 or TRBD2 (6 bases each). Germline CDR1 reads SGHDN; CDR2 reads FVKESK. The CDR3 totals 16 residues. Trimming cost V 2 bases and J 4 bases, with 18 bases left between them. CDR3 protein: CASSQSGSQGRYEQYF. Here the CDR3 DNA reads TGTGCCAGCAGCCAATCGGGTTCGCAGGGGAGGTACGAGCAGTACTTC.

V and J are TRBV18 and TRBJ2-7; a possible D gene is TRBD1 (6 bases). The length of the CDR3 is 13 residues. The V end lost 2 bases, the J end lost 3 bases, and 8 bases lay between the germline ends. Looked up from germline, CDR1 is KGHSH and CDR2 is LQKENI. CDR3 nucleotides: TGTGCCAGCTCACCAACAGGGAACTACGAGCAGTACTTC. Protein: CASSPTGNYEQYF.

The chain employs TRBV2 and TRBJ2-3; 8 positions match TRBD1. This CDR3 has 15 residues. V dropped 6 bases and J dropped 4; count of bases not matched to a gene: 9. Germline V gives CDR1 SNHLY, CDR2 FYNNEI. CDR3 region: CASRSFMTGADTQYF. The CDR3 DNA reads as TGTGCCAGCAGATCCTTTATGACAGGGGCAGATACGCAGTATTTT.

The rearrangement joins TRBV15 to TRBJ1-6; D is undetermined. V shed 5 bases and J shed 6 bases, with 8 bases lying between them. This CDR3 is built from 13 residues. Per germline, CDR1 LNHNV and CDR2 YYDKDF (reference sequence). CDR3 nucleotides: TGTGCCACCAGCGGATACCTTAATTCACCCCTCCACTTT. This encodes CATSGYLNSPLHF.

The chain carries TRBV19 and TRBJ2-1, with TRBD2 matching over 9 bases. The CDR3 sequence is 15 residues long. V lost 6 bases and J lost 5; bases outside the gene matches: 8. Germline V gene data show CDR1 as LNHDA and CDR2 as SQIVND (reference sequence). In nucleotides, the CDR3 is TGTGCCAGTAGCCTGCCTAGCGGGGTTAACAATGAGCAGTTCTTC. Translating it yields CASSLPSGVNNEQFF. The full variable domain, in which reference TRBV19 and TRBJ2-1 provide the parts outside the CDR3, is DGGITQSPKYLFRKEGQNVTLSCEQNLNHDAMYWYRQDPGQGLRLIYYSQIVNDFQKGDIAEGYSVSREKKESFPLTVTSAQKNPTAFYLCASSLPSGVNNEQFFGPGTRLTVL.

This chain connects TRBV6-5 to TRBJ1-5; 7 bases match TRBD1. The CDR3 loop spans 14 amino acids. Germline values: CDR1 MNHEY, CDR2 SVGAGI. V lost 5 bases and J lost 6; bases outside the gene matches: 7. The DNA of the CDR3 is TGTGCCAGCAGTCGACAGGGAGGGGGTCAGCCCCAGCATTTT. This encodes CASSRQGGGQPQHF.

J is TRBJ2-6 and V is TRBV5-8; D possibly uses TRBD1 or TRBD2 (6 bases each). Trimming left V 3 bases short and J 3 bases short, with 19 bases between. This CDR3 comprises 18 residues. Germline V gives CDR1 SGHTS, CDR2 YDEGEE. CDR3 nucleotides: TGTGCCAGCAGCTGGAGAGGGGGGTGGGGCCGTGGGGCCAACGTCCTGACTTTC. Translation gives CASSWRGGWGRGANVLTF.

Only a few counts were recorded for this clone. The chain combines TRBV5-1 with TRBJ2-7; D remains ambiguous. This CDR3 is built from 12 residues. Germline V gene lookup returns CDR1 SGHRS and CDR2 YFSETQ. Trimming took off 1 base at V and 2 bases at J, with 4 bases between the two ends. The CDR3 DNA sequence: TGCGCCAGCAGCTTGAACACCTACGAGCAGTACTTC. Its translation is CASSLNTYEQYF.

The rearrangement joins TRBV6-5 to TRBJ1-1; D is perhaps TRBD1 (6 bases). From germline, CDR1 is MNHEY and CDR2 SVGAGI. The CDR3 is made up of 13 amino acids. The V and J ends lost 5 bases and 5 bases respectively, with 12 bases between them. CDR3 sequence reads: CASSTGPGTEAFF. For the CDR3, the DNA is TGTGCCAGCAGTACAGGGCCGGGGACTGAAGCTTTCTTT.

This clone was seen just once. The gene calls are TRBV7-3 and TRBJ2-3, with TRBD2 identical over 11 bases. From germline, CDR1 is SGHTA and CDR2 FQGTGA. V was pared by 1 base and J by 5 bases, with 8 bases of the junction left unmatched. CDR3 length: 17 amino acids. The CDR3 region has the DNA TGTGCCAGCAGCTTAAGGGGGGCTAGCGGGAGGAGAGATACGCAGTATTTT. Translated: CASSLRGASGRRDTQYF.

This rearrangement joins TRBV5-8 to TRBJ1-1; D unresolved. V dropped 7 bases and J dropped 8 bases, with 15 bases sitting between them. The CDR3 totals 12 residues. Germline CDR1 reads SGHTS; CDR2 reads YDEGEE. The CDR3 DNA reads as TGTGCCAGCCGCAATTGGGAAAACGAAGCTTTCTTT. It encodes CASRNWENEAFF.

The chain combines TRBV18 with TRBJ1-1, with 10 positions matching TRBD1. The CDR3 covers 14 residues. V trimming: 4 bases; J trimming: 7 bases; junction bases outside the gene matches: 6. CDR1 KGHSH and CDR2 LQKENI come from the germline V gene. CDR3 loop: CASSLGQGDGEAFF. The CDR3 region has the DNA TGTGCCAGCTCACTTGGACAGGGGGACGGTGAAGCTTTCTTT.

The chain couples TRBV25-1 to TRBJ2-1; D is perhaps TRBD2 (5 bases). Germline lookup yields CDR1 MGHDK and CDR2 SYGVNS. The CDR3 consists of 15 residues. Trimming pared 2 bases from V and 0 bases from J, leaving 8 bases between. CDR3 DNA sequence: TGTGCCAGCAGTGAAGAGCGGAGCTCCTACAATGAGCAGTTCTTC. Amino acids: CASSEERSSYNEQFF.

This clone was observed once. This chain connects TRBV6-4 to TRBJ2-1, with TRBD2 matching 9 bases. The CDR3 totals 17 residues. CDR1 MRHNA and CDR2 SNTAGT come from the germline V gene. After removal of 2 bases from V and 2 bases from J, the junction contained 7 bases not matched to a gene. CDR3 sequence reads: CASSDKGGGAPYNEQFF. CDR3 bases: TGTGCCAGCAGTGACAAAGGCGGGGGGGCCCCCTACAATGAGCAGTTCTTC.

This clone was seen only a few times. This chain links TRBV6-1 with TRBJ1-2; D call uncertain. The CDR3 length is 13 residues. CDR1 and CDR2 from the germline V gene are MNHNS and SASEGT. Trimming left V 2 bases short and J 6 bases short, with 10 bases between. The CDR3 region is CASSEWEVDGYTF. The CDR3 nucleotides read TGTGCCAGCAGTGAATGGGAAGTCGATGGCTACACCTTC.

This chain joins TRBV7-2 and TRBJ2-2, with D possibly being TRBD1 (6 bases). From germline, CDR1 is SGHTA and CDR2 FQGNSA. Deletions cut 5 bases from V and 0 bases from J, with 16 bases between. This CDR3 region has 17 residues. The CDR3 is CASSLTPDSTNTGELFF. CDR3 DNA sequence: TGTGCCAGCAGCCTGACCCCGGACAGCACGAACACCGGGGAGCTGTTTTTT.

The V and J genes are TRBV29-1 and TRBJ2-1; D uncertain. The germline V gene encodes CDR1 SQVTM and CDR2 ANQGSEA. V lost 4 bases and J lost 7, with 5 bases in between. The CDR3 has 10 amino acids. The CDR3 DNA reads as TGCAGCGTTGTTGGTAATGAGCAGTTCTTC. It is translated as CSVVGNEQFF.